This T cell receptor beta chain comes out of a study of T cells expressing NK-cell markers. Across the study: Eight donors were sequenced, of whom seven were HCMV-seropositive, while the remaining one was HCMV-seronegative. Study outcomes and limitations: In about six donors, dominant CD3+CD56+NKG2C+ clonotypes ranked among the top 10 CD8+ clonotypes.

Notes on this clonotype: Its antigen is currently unknown.

The CDR3 runs 14 residues. Germline CDR1 SGHRS, CDR2 YFSETQ. From the 5' RACE reads, TCRdb lists one entry per CDR3 protein and no DNA. This sample contains roughly 350,000 distinct CDR3 sequences. The receptor was isolated from a man aged 18 to 69 in good health. This chain links TRBV5-1 with TRBJ2-5; TCRdb outputs TRBD2, but without DNA this stays unchecked. Sequencing input: blood T cells: a sorted CD56 or NKG2C T cell subset, CD4+ or CD8+ T cells, or bulk PBMC T cells (not recorded which). Here the CDR3 reads CATRTSGGAKTQYF.